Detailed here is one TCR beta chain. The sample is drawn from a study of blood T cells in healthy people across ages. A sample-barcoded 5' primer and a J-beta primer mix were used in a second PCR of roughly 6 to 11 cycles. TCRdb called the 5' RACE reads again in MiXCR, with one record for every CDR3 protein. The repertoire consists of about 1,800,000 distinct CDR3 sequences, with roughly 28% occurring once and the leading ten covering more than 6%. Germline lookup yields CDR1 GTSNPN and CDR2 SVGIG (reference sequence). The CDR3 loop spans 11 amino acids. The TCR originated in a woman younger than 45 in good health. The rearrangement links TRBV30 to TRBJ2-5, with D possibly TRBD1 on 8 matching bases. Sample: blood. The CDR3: CWKREQGEQYF. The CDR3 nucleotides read TGTTGGAAGCGGGAACAGGGGGAGCAGTACTTC.